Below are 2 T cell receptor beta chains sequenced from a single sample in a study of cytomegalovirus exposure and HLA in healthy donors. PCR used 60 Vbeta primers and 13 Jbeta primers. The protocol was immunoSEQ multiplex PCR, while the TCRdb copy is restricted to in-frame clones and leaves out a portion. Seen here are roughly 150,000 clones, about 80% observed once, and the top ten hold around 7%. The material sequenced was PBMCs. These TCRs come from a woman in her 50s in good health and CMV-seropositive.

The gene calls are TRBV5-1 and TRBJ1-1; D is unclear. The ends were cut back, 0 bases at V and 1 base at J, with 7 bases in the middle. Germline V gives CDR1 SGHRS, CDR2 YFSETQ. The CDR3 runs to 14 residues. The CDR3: CASSLDNGNTEAFF. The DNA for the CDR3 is TGCGCCAGCAGCTTGGACAATGGGAACACTGAAGCTTTCTTT.

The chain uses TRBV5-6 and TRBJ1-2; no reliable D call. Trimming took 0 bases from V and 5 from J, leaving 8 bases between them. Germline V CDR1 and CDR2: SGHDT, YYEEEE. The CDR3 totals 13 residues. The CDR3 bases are TGTGCCAGCAGCTTGGGCGGGATGTATGGCTACACCTTC. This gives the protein CASSLGGMYGYTF.